The rows below give T cell receptor beta chains drawn from one sample of a study of T cell repertoires in cytomegalovirus infection. TCRdb re-derived calls from the reads in MiXCR, one entry per CDR3 protein. The sample contains around 300,000 distinct CDR3 sequences, about a quarter of which appear only once. The sequencing input was PBMCs. The receptor source for this set is a human donor in good health (CMV status not recorded). Some clones in this sample may be carry-over from other donors' samples. Each CDR3 is given with its conserved first and last residue. D genes are given only for firm matches. Clone size, where shown, is once, few, many, or a class for clones that have expanded.

J gene: TRBJ2-5; clone size: once; V gene: TRBV20-1; D gene: NA; CDR3 protein: CSVTHWGAQETQYF; CDR3 DNA: TGCAGTGTAACCCATTGGGGGGCGCAAGAGACCCAGTACTTC
J gene: TRBJ2-5; clone size: many; V gene: TRBV7-6; D gene: NA; CDR3 protein: CASSSSQETQYF; CDR3 DNA: TGTGCCAGCAGCTCAAGCCAAGAGACCCAGTACTTC
J gene: TRBJ2-6; clone size: few; V gene: TRBV2; D gene: NA; CDR3 protein: CASSEPGTGANVLTF; CDR3 DNA: TGTGCCAGCAGTGAACCAGGGACCGGGGCCAACGTCCTGACTTTC
J gene: TRBJ1-1; clone size: few; V gene: TRBV28; D gene: TRBD1; CDR3 protein: CAGQGATEAFF; CDR3 DNA: TGTGCCGGGCAGGGGGCCACTGAAGCTTTCTTT
J gene: TRBJ2-7; clone size: NA; V gene: TRBV2; D gene: TRBD2; CDR3 protein: CASSATGLALSEQYF; CDR3 DNA: TGTGCCAGCAGTGCTACTGGACTAGCCTTATCCGAGCAGTACTTC
J gene: TRBJ2-3; clone size: few; V gene: TRBV24-1; D gene: NA; CDR3 protein: CATSDPGPAWTDTQYF; CDR3 DNA: TGTGCCACCAGTGATCCCGGACCGGCCTGGACAGATACGCAGTATTTT
J gene: TRBJ2-3; clone size: few; V gene: TRBV2; D gene: TRBD2; CDR3 protein: CASHGTILDTQYF; CDR3 DNA: TGTGCCAGCCATGGGACTATTTTAGATACGCAGTATTTT
J gene: TRBJ2-7; clone size: many; V gene: TRBV7-2; D gene: TRBD1; CDR3 protein: CASSTRDRASSYEQYF; CDR3 DNA: TGTGCCAGCAGCACCCGAGACAGGGCCAGCTCCTACGAGCAGTACTTC
J gene: TRBJ2-2; clone size: few; V gene: TRBV19; D gene: NA; CDR3 protein: CASSIELVDSNTGELFF; CDR3 DNA: TGTGCCAGTAGTATAGAGTTGGTAGATTCGAACACCGGGGAGCTGTTTTTT
J gene: TRBJ2-5; clone size: NA; V gene: TRBV11-2; D gene: TRBD1; CDR3 protein: CASSDRDRGQETQYF; CDR3 DNA: TGTGCCAGCAGCGACCGGGACAGGGGCCAAGAGACCCAGTACTTC
J gene: TRBJ2-1; clone size: NA; V gene: TRBV9; D gene: NA; CDR3 protein: CASAVELGGSFPNEQFF; CDR3 DNA: TGTGCCAGCGCGGTGGAGCTAGGTGGGAGCTTCCCCAATGAGCAGTTCTTC
J gene: TRBJ2-3; clone size: once; V gene: TRBV18; D gene: TRBD2; CDR3 protein: CASSPAGGGTDTQYF; CDR3 DNA: TGTGCCAGCTCACCAGCGGGGGGAGGCACAGATACGCAGTATTTT
J gene: TRBJ1-2; clone size: NA; V gene: TRBV6-5; D gene: NA; CDR3 protein: CASSFRRGGSYGYTF; CDR3 DNA: TGTGCCAGCAGTTTCCGACGGGGCGGGAGCTATGGCTACACCTTC
J gene: TRBJ1-4; clone size: many; V gene: TRBV7-2; D gene: NA; CDR3 protein: CASSKTSTNEKLFF; CDR3 DNA: TGTGCCAGCAGTAAGACATCAACAAATGAAAAACTGTTTTTT
J gene: TRBJ2-1; clone size: NA; V gene: TRBV12-3/TRBV12-4; D gene: NA; CDR3 protein: CASSLLQARSEQFF; CDR3 DNA: TGTGCCAGCAGTTTATTACAAGCCAGGAGTGAGCAGTTCTTC
J gene: TRBJ1-1; clone size: NA; V gene: TRBV18; D gene: NA; CDR3 protein: CASSPAAGLMNTEAFF; CDR3 DNA: TGTGCCAGCTCACCCGCGGCAGGTTTAATGAACACTGAAGCTTTCTTT
J gene: TRBJ2-3; clone size: NA; V gene: TRBV6-1; D gene: NA; CDR3 protein: CASPGLEGLSTDTQYF; CDR3 DNA: TGTGCCAGCCCCGGACTGGAGGGTCTTAGCACAGATACGCAGTATTTT
J gene: TRBJ1-2; clone size: NA; V gene: TRBV20-1; D gene: NA; CDR3 protein: CSAGGRRTTEYGYTF; CDR3 DNA: TGCAGTGCTGGCGGTCGGAGAACCACCGAGTATGGCTACACCTTC
J gene: TRBJ2-7; clone size: once; V gene: TRBV28; D gene: TRBD2; CDR3 protein: CASSLRGLAGGPHPYF; CDR3 DNA: TGTGCCAGCAGTTTACGAGGACTAGCGGGAGGCCCGCACCCGTACTTC
J gene: TRBJ2-1; clone size: few; V gene: TRBV7-2; D gene: NA; CDR3 protein: CASSLVSEQFF; CDR3 DNA: TGTGCCAGCAGCTTAGTATCTGAGCAGTTCTTC
J gene: TRBJ2-7; clone size: many; V gene: TRBV7-2; D gene: NA; CDR3 protein: CASSLGGSSSYEQYF; CDR3 DNA: TGTGCCAGCAGCTTAGGAGGCTCGAGCTCCTACGAGCAGTACTTC
J gene: TRBJ2-3; clone size: few; V gene: TRBV6-2/TRBV6-3; D gene: TRBD2; CDR3 protein: CASSPSGSFTDTQYF; CDR3 DNA: TGTGCCAGCAGCCCAAGCGGGAGTTTCACAGATACGCAGTATTTT
J gene: TRBJ2-7; clone size: NA; V gene: TRBV5-1; D gene: TRBD1; CDR3 protein: CASSTSGTGYEQYF; CDR3 DNA: TGCGCCAGCAGCACCTCCGGGACAGGCTACGAGCAGTACTTC
J gene: TRBJ2-1; clone size: NA; V gene: TRBV29-1; D gene: NA; CDR3 protein: CSVVSPQGQFF; CDR3 DNA: TGCAGCGTTGTGAGTCCCCAGGGGCAGTTCTTC
J gene: TRBJ1-2; clone size: few; V gene: TRBV11-2; D gene: NA; CDR3 protein: CASSLDGQGSYTF; CDR3 DNA: TGTGCCAGCAGCTTAGATGGGCAGGGGAGCTACACCTTC
J gene: TRBJ2-5; clone size: NA; V gene: TRBV20-1; D gene: TRBD1; CDR3 protein: CSARDARDSIETQYF; CDR3 DNA: TGCAGTGCTAGAGACGCCCGGGACAGTATCGAGACCCAGTACTTC
J gene: TRBJ2-1; clone size: few; V gene: TRBV6-2/TRBV6-3; D gene: NA; CDR3 protein: CASSSLRAALYNEQFF; CDR3 DNA: TGTGCCAGCAGTTCCCTGCGAGCGGCTTTATACAATGAGCAGTTCTTC
J gene: TRBJ1-5; clone size: few; V gene: TRBV12-3/TRBV12-4; D gene: NA; CDR3 protein: CASSIARGGYQPQHF; CDR3 DNA: TGTGCCAGCAGTATAGCGCGTGGGGGGTATCAGCCCCAGCATTTT
J gene: TRBJ2-6; clone size: NA; V gene: TRBV4-1; D gene: TRBD2; CDR3 protein: CASGAGGSGANVLTF; CDR3 DNA: TGCGCCAGCGGAGCGGGGGGCTCTGGGGCCAACGTCCTGACTTTC
J gene: TRBJ2-3; clone size: many; V gene: TRBV11-2; D gene: TRBD2; CDR3 protein: CASSLMAGGYTDTQYF; CDR3 DNA: TGTGCCAGCAGCTTAATGGCGGGGGGCTACACAGATACGCAGTATTTT
J gene: TRBJ2-7; clone size: NA; V gene: TRBV12-3/TRBV12-4; D gene: NA; CDR3 protein: CASSFGGRGFVDEQYF; CDR3 DNA: TGTGCCAGCAGTTTTGGGGGTAGGGGGTTTGTCGACGAGCAGTACTTC
J gene: TRBJ2-3; clone size: NA; V gene: TRBV5-1; D gene: NA; CDR3 protein: CASSLIGHADTQYF; CDR3 DNA: TGCGCCAGCAGCTTGATCGGTCATGCAGATACGCAGTATTTT
J gene: TRBJ2-5; clone size: NA; V gene: TRBV29-1; D gene: TRBD2; CDR3 protein: CSVERNSGGGIPQYF; CDR3 DNA: TGCAGCGTTGAAAGGAATAGCGGGGGGGGGATTCCCCAGTACTTC
J gene: TRBJ2-1; clone size: NA; V gene: TRBV3-1; D gene: NA; CDR3 protein: CASSQERPRGYNEQFF; CDR3 DNA: TGTGCCAGCAGCCAAGAGAGACCCCGGGGCTACAATGAGCAGTTCTTC
J gene: TRBJ2-3; clone size: NA; V gene: TRBV9; D gene: TRBD1; CDR3 protein: CASSGGQGRTDTQYF; CDR3 DNA: TGTGCCAGCAGCGGGGGACAGGGAAGGACAGATACGCAGTATTTT
J gene: TRBJ1-6; clone size: NA; V gene: TRBV5-5; D gene: NA; CDR3 protein: CASSLRQSSYNSPLHF; CDR3 DNA: TGTGCCAGCAGCTTGCGGCAGAGCTCCTATAATTCACCCCTCCACTTT
J gene: TRBJ1-2; clone size: NA; V gene: TRBV28; D gene: NA; CDR3 protein: CASSPIPYGYTF; CDR3 DNA: TGTGCCAGCAGTCCAATCCCCTATGGCTACACCTTC
J gene: TRBJ1-2; clone size: few; V gene: TRBV12-3/TRBV12-4; D gene: NA; CDR3 protein: CASSETGRGYGYTF; CDR3 DNA: TGTGCCAGCAGCGAGACAGGCAGGGGCTATGGCTACACCTTC
J gene: TRBJ2-1; clone size: many; V gene: TRBV7-8; D gene: NA; CDR3 protein: CASSQGGGFSYNEQFF; CDR3 DNA: TGTGCCAGCAGCCAGGGGGGGGGTTTCTCCTACAATGAGCAGTTCTTC
J gene: TRBJ2-1; clone size: NA; V gene: TRBV28; D gene: NA; CDR3 protein: CASTGHEQFF; CDR3 DNA: TGTGCCAGTACCGGCCATGAGCAGTTCTTC
J gene: TRBJ2-3; clone size: few; V gene: TRBV6-1; D gene: TRBD1; CDR3 protein: CASSGQGLTDTQYF; CDR3 DNA: TGTGCCAGCAGTGGACAGGGCCTCACAGATACGCAGTATTTT
J gene: TRBJ1-2; clone size: NA; V gene: TRBV7-3; D gene: NA; CDR3 protein: CASSPTTDNYGYTF; CDR3 DNA: TGTGCCAGCAGCCCGACGACAGACAACTATGGCTACACCTTC
J gene: TRBJ2-1; clone size: medium-sized; V gene: TRBV7-6; D gene: NA; CDR3 protein: CASSLAGGGTPNNEQFF; CDR3 DNA: TGTGCCAGCAGCTTAGCGGGGGGCGGCACCCCAAACAATGAGCAGTTCTTC
J gene: TRBJ1-2; clone size: NA; V gene: TRBV24-1; D gene: NA; CDR3 protein: CATRDGTNYGYTF; CDR3 DNA: TGTGCCACCAGGGACGGAACTAACTATGGCTACACCTTC
J gene: TRBJ2-7; clone size: many; V gene: TRBV7-2; D gene: NA; CDR3 protein: CASSLGREREQYF; CDR3 DNA: TGTGCCAGCAGCTTAGGCAGGGAGAGGGAGCAGTACTTC
J gene: TRBJ1-1; clone size: many; V gene: TRBV7-2; D gene: NA; CDR3 protein: CATGRGTMNTEAFF; CDR3 DNA: TGTGCCACAGGGAGGGGGACCATGAACACTGAAGCTTTCTTT
J gene: TRBJ2-7; clone size: many; V gene: TRBV7-9; D gene: TRBD1; CDR3 protein: CASSQTGGPASYEQYF; CDR3 DNA: TGTGCCAGCAGCCAGACAGGGGGTCCAGCCTCCTACGAGCAGTACTTC
J gene: TRBJ1-2; clone size: once; V gene: TRBV5-1; D gene: NA; CDR3 protein: CASSTGGISYGYTF; CDR3 DNA: TGCGCCAGCAGCACGGGGGGAATCTCCTATGGCTACACCTTC
J gene: TRBJ1-1; clone size: once; V gene: TRBV5-1; D gene: NA; CDR3 protein: CASSLGKDLATEAFF; CDR3 DNA: TGCGCCAGCAGCTTGGGTAAGGACTTAGCCACTGAAGCTTTCTTT
J gene: TRBJ2-1; clone size: NA; V gene: TRBV13; D gene: NA; CDR3 protein: CASSTVAKEEQFF; CDR3 DNA: TGTGCCAGCAGCACTGTAGCGAAGGAAGAGCAGTTCTTC
J gene: TRBJ2-1; clone size: many; V gene: TRBV7-2; D gene: NA; CDR3 protein: CASSNTAQGAWYNEQFF; CDR3 DNA: TGTGCCAGCAGTAACACCGCTCAGGGTGCCTGGTACAATGAGCAGTTCTTC